Listed here is a single T cell receptor (beta chain). What it binds is not known. This specimen comes from a study of OX40 agonist ivuxolimab in advanced cancers. For the study at large: Clinicians treated patients with ivuxolimab, an agonistic anti-OX40 (CD134) antibody. Intravenous ivuxolimab was administered to patients every 2 weeks at 0.01 to 10 mg/kg. General observations from the study: Among patients with partial responses at 0.1-3.0 mg/kg, clonal expansion was among the lowest.

Sequencing used immunoSEQ multiplex PCR; TCRdb keeps in-frame clones, though not all of them. The profile shows over 60,000 clones, about 89% of them singletons. V was clipped by 4 bases and J by 0 bases; unmatched bases: 8. The CDR3 has 16 amino acids. Per the germline V gene, CDR1 is SGHRS and CDR2 is YFSETQ. This chain uses TRBV5-1 with TRBJ2-3; 7 positions agree with TRBD1. This material consisted of CD4+ or CD8+ T cells sorted from blood, taken in a trial of the OX40 agonist ivuxolimab. The receptor was isolated from an adult with an advanced solid tumor such as melanoma, head and neck, liver or kidney cancer. CDR3 nucleotides: TGCGCCAGCAGCCCCGCCCGGGACAGTAGCACAGATACGCAGTATTTT. This codes for CASSPARDSSTDTQYF.